The 27 T cell receptor beta chains presented below share a single source sample, sequenced in a study of vaccination and CD4 T cells after COVID-19. This sample's treatment: roughly 11-day PBMC culture with coronavirus spike peptide pools or control peptides (ViraFEST assay). Collection of the unexposed donor's CD4+ T cells took place before the COVID-19 pandemic (2011-2018). The antigens for these receptors are not known. At the Johns Hopkins FTIC core, DNA taken from cultured CD4+ T cells was sequenced by way of the Oncomine TCR Beta short-read assay. Genomic DNA from cultured CD4+ T cells was extracted. TCRdb fed the PCR reads into MiXCR, producing one record per CDR3 protein. The sample records 6,000 or so distinct CDR3 sequences, around a third being singletons. The specimen was CD4+ T cells from blood, cultured in vitro. The receptors come from a human donor in good health.

V usage is TRBV4-3 and J usage is TRBJ1-4; no reliable D call. This CDR3 contains 16 residues. Germline V gene data show CDR1 as LGHNA and CDR2 as YSLEER. Trimming pared 0 bases from V and 6 bases from J, leaving 14 bases between. In nucleotides, the CDR3 is TGCGCCAGCAGCCAAGACCGGGCGGGGTGGGATGAAAAACTGTTTTTT. Its translation is CASSQDRAGWDEKLFF.

This clonotype turned up a few times. The chain couples TRBV28 to TRBJ2-3; TRBD2 aligns across 8 bases. From germline, CDR1 is MDHEN and CDR2 SYDVKM. Trimming removed 3 bases from V and 6 bases from J; junction bases left unmatched: 2. The CDR3 loop spans 13 amino acids. This CDR3 is CASSFSGTDTQYF. In nucleotides, the CDR3 is TGTGCCAGCAGTTTTAGCGGGACGGATACGCAGTATTTT.

J is TRBJ2-7 and V is TRBV27, with TRBD2 matching 7 bases. Germline CDR1 reads MNHEY; CDR2 reads SMNVEV (reference sequence). Unmatched junction bases numbered 9, after V lost 5 bases and J lost 2 bases. The CDR3 is 15 amino acids. The CDR3 here is CASSPAGRVAYEQYF. The CDR3 DNA sequence: TGTGCCAGCAGTCCCGCGGGGAGGGTCGCCTACGAGCAGTACTTC.

The chain combines TRBV20-1 with TRBJ2-1; TRBD2 matches at 9 bases. The CDR3 has 16 residues. The J segment lost 8 bases and the V segment lost 3 bases, leaving 14 bases of the junction unmatched. Germline V gene sequence: CDR1 DFQATT, CDR2 SNEGSKA (reference sequence). CDR3 coding DNA: TGCAGTGCTAGTGGTCTAGCGGGACGTCCGGGGGATGAGCAGTTCTTC. The encoded protein is CSASGLAGRPGDEQFF.

The chain joins TRBV14 to TRBJ2-1, with D possibly being TRBD1 or TRBD2 (6 bases each). The germline V and J ends were trimmed by 3 bases and 6 bases, with 15 bases remaining between them. Germline V gives CDR1 SGHDN, CDR2 FVKESK. This CDR3 contains 15 residues. CDR3 in amino acids: CASSHWRDIGNEQFF. CDR3 coding DNA: TGTGCCAGCAGCCACTGGCGGGACATCGGCAATGAGCAGTTCTTC.

This clonotype appeared a single time. The chain carries TRBV28 and TRBJ2-3; D is possibly TRBD2 (5 bases). From germline, CDR1 is MDHEN and CDR2 SYDVKM. V was cut by 9 bases and J by 0 bases, with 7 bases left in between. The CDR3 runs to 12 residues. In nucleotides, the CDR3 is TGTGCCAGTGCGGGTAGCACAGATACGCAGTATTTT. It is translated as CASAGSTDTQYF.

This clonotype was found a few times. V usage is TRBV6-5 and J usage is TRBJ2-3, with 10 nucleotides matching TRBD1. This CDR3 has 16 amino acids. V lost 2 bases to trimming and J lost 4 bases; unmatched junction nucleotides: 6. The germline V gene encodes CDR1 MNHEY and CDR2 SVGAGI. CDR3 nucleotide sequence: TGTGCCAGCAGTTACAGAGGGGGACAGGGGTCAGATACGCAGTATTTT. Amino acids: CASSYRGGQGSDTQYF.

The sample holds a few counts of this clonotype. The chain carries TRBV20-1 and TRBJ2-2; D call uncertain. CDR1 DFQATT and CDR2 SNEGSKA come from the germline V gene (reference sequence). This CDR3 comprises 14 residues. Trimming left V 5 bases short and J 0 bases short, with 10 bases between. The CDR3 DNA reads TGCAGTGCTTCACGGAGCGCGAACACCGGGGAGCTGTTTTTT. It codes for CSASRSANTGELFF.

This chain joins TRBV6-1 and TRBJ2-6, with D unclear. Germline CDR1 and CDR2: MNHNS and SASEGT. The germline V and J ends were trimmed by 6 bases and 5 bases, with 5 bases remaining between them. This CDR3 spans 12 amino acids. CDR3 nucleotides: TGTGCCAGCAGCCCCCGGGCCAACGTCCTGACTTTC. As protein: CASSPRANVLTF.

The rearrangement links TRBV28 to TRBJ2-2; weak D call: TRBD2 (5 bases). CDR1 is MDHEN, CDR2 SYDVKM, per germline. Trimming removed 7 bases at V and 5 bases at J, with 23 bases between. There are 17 residues in the CDR3. The CDR3 DNA sequence: TGTGCCAGCACCCCCCGCCCGACTATTAGCTTAACCGGGGAGCTGTTTTTT. This sequence encodes CASTPRPTISLTGELFF.

The chain is built from TRBV6-1 and TRBJ1-5; D might be TRBD1 (6 bases). The CDR3 length is 14 residues. Trimming left V 8 bases short and J 7 bases short, with 18 bases between. Germline V gene data show CDR1 as MNHNS and CDR2 as SASEGT. The CDR3 DNA reads as TGTGCCAGCGCAAGTGAATCAGGGGCCCAGCCCCAGCATTTT. Protein sequence: CASASESGAQPQHF.

This clonotype turned up a few times. The CDR3 reads CATQEWGPNTEAFF. The CDR3 DNA sequence: TGTGCCACCCAGGAGTGGGGTCCGAACACTGAAGCTTTCTTT. The chain uses TRBV6-2 or TRBV6-3 and TRBJ1-1, with D uncertain. V gave up 10 bases and J gave up 1 base, with 16 bases separating them. The CDR3 has 14 amino acids. The germline CDR1 and CDR2 sequences are MNHEY and SVGEGT.

The gene calls are TRBV25-1 and TRBJ2-1, with D unclear. Germline values: CDR1 MGHDK, CDR2 SYGVNS. V was clipped by 5 bases and J by 4 bases, with 6 bases between them. The CDR3 spans 12 residues. DNA for the CDR3: TGTGCCAGCAGTCCGGATTACAATGAGCAGTTCTTC. Protein: CASSPDYNEQFF.

This clonotype was counted a few times. The rearrangement joins TRBV20-1 to TRBJ2-3; 11 bases fit TRBD2. The CDR3 contains 14 residues. Germline V gene data show CDR1 as DFQATT and CDR2 as SNEGSKA (reference sequence). The junction had 6 bases not matched to a gene; V was cut back by 6 bases and J by 4 bases. The CDR3 DNA is TGCAGTGCCCGTAGCGGGAGGGCCGCAGATACGCAGTATTTT. It specifies CSARSGRAADTQYF.

This clonotype appeared a few times. The chain has TRBV7-3 and TRBJ2-6; D not certain. V gave up 1 base and J gave up 4 bases, with 2 bases separating them. Germline V lookup: CDR1 SGHTA, CDR2 FQGTGA. The CDR3 extends over 13 amino acids. The CDR3 DNA follows: TGTGCCAGCAGCTTAAGGGGGGCCAACGTCCTGACTTTC. Protein product: CASSLRGANVLTF.

This clonotype was seen a handful of times. CDR3 amino acids: CASSLLLAGGKETQYF. The CDR3 DNA reads as TGTGCCAGCAGTTTGTTACTAGCGGGAGGGAAAGAGACCCAGTACTTC. V is TRBV27 and J is TRBJ2-5, with TRBD2 matching over 13 bases. Germline loops: CDR1 MNHEY, CDR2 SMNVEV (reference sequence). Trimming cost V 3 bases and J 3 bases; bases outside gene matches: 4. The CDR3 has 16 residues.

The chain joins TRBV25-1 to TRBJ2-2; 9 bases map to TRBD1. The CDR3 is 16 residues long. V was clipped by 4 bases and J by 4 bases; unmatched bases: 7. Germline V gene lookup returns CDR1 MGHDK and CDR2 SYGVNS. The CDR3 sequence: CASSVHRGQGTGELFF. The CDR3 region has the DNA TGTGCCAGCAGTGTCCACAGGGGGCAGGGCACCGGGGAGCTGTTTTTT.

The CDR3 protein is CASSLVESSYNEQFF. The DNA of the CDR3 is TGTGCCAGCAGCTTAGTGGAGAGCTCCTACAATGAGCAGTTCTTC. The V gene is TRBV7-9, the J gene TRBJ2-1; D ambiguous. Trimming pared 1 base from V and 0 bases from J, leaving 7 bases between. The CDR3 consists of 15 residues. The germline V gene has CDR1 SEHNR and CDR2 FQNEAQ (reference sequence). Full variable domain (remainder filled in from reference TRBV7-9 and TRBJ2-1): DTGVSQNPRHKITKRGQNVTFRCDPISEHNRLYWYRQTLGQGPEFLTYFQNEAQLEKSRLLSDRFSAERPKGSFSTLEIQRTEQGDSAMYLCASSLVESSYNEQFFGPGTRLTVL.

This clonotype was seen only once. The junction departs from the called germline gene at one end, perhaps through a read error. The chain combines TRBV20-1 with TRBJ2-2; the match to TRBD2 covers 8 bases. Germline lookup yields CDR1 DFQATT and CDR2 SNEGSKA (reference sequence). There are 16 residues in the CDR3. CDR3 in DNA: TGCAGTGCTAGAGATCGTACGGGAGGGCCGACCGGGGGGCTGTTTTTT. Amino acid sequence: CSARDRTGGPTGGLFF.

V and J are TRBV28 and TRBJ2-7; no reliable D call. Deletions cut 4 bases from V and 3 bases from J, with 19 bases between. Germline lookup yields CDR1 MDHEN and CDR2 SYDVKM. CDR3 length: 16 residues. CDR3 amino acids: CASSWLPDFLHYEQYF. CDR3 DNA sequence: TGTGCCAGCAGTTGGTTACCCGACTTCCTACACTACGAGCAGTACTTC.

The chain employs TRBV7-9 and TRBJ1-1; D gene unclear. V shed 1 base and J shed 8 bases, with 8 bases lying between them. Germline V gene sequence: CDR1 SEHNR, CDR2 FQNEAQ (reference sequence). The CDR3 is 12 residues long. CDR3 sequence reads: CASSLEAVEAFF. CDR3 nucleotide sequence: TGTGCCAGCAGCTTAGAGGCCGTAGAAGCTTTCTTT.

The rearrangement uses TRBV7-3 and TRBJ2-7; 9 bases are a match to TRBD1. Trimming removed 4 bases from V and 4 bases from J; junction bases left unmatched: 8. The CDR3 spans 15 residues. Germline CDR1 and CDR2: SGHTA and FQGTGA. The CDR3 region has the DNA TGTGCCAGCAGCTCCGGGACAGGGTTAATGTACGAGCAGTACTTC. It is translated as CASSSGTGLMYEQYF.

This rearrangement joins TRBV18 to TRBJ2-5; D uncertain. Germline assignment: CDR1 KGHSH and CDR2 LQKENI. V was trimmed by 6 bases and J by 5 bases, leaving 16 bases between them. CDR3 length equals 14 residues. The CDR3 loop reads CASSPTAGDETQYF. The CDR3 DNA follows: TGTGCCAGCTCGCCCACAGCCGGCGACGAGACCCAGTACTTC.

This clonotype is medium-sized (0.01 to 0.1%) in the sample. The chain joins TRBV6-1 to TRBJ1-2; TRBD1 might be the D (5 bases). V lost 6 bases and J 2 bases, leaving 13 bases between the germline ends. Germline V gives CDR1 MNHNS, CDR2 SASEGT. CDR3 length: 14 residues. CDR3 sequence reads: CASRQEGSNYGYTF. CDR3 in DNA: TGTGCCAGCAGACAGGAGGGATCGAACTATGGCTACACCTTC.

Only a few counts were recorded for this clonotype. This sequence joins TRBV27 and TRBJ1-1; D is perhaps TRBD1 (6 bases). Germline CDR1 reads MNHEY; CDR2 reads SMNVEV (reference sequence). With 4 bases removed from V and 5 bases from J, the gap between germline ends came to 11 bases. The CDR3 consists of 13 residues. The CDR3 protein is CASSWPGQTEAFF. The CDR3 DNA is TGTGCCAGCAGTTGGCCTGGACAGACTGAAGCTTTCTTT.

The V call is TRBV28, the J call TRBJ2-5; D may be TRBD1 or TRBD2 (5 bases each). The V gene's germline CDR1 is MDHEN and CDR2 SYDVKM. V was clipped by 5 bases and J by 3 bases, with 19 bases between them. The CDR3 is 16 residues long. This chain's CDR3 is CASSTQALGGKETQYF. The CDR3 nucleotides are TGTGCCAGCAGTACACAAGCTCTTGGGGGAAAAGAGACCCAGTACTTC. The complete variable domain, with remaining parts taken from reference TRBV28 and TRBJ2-5, reads DVKVTQSSRYLVKRTGEKVFLECVQDMDHENMFWYRQDPGLGLRLIYFSYDVKMKEKGDIPEGYSVSREKKERFSLILESASTNQTSMYLCASSTQALGGKETQYFGPGTRLLVL.

This clonotype was seen only once. CDR3 loop: CASSLGKRNYEQYF. The CDR3 DNA reads TGTGCCAGCAGCTTGGGGAAGCGGAACTACGAGCAGTACTTC. The rearrangement links TRBV5-4 to TRBJ2-7, with a weak D call TRBD2 (5 bases). The CDR3 extends over 14 amino acids. Trimming left V 0 bases short and J 3 bases short, with 10 bases between. From germline, CDR1 is SGHNT and CDR2 YYREEE (reference sequence). The full variable domain, its missing parts supplied by reference TRBV5-4 and TRBJ2-7, is ETGVTQSPTHLIKTRGQQVTLRCSSQSGHNTVSWYQQALGQGPQFIFQYYREEENGRGNFPPRFSGLQFPNYSSELNVNALELDDSALYLCASSLGKRNYEQYFGPGTRLTVT.